This T cell receptor beta chain was sequenced in a study of T cells of healthy individuals. Between the trimmed V and J ends, which lost 6 bases and 5 bases, there was a span of 16 bases. Germline CDR1 and CDR2: SNHLY and FYNNEI. The CDR3 is 15 amino acids. TCRdb processed the 5' RACE reads anew with MiXCR; each CDR3 protein has one entry. Here the sample spans 85,000 to 100,000 distinct CDR3 sequences, around 17% being singletons. This sequence was found in a human donor in good health. V and J are TRBV2 and TRBJ1-4; D may be TRBD1 (5 bases). CDR3 nucleotide sequence: TGTGCCAGCAGGGCGGGGGACGGTCAAAATGAAAAACTGTTTTTT. This encodes CASRAGDGQNEKLFF.